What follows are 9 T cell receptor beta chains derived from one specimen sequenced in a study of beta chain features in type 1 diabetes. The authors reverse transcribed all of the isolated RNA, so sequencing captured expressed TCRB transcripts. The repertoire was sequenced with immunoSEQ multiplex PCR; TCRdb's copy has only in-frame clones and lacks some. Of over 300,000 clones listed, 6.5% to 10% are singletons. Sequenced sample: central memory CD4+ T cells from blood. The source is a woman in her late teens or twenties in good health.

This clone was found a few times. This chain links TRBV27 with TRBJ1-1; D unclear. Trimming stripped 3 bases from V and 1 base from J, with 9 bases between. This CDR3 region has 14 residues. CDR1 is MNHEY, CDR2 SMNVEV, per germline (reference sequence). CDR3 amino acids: CASSFSSRNTEAFF. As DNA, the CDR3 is TGTGCCAGCAGTTTCTCCTCCAGGAACACTGAAGCTTTCTTT.

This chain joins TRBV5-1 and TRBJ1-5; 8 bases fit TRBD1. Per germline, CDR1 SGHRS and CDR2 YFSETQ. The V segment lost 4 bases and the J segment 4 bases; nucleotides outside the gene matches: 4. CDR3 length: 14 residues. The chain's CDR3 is CASSLTGANQPQHF. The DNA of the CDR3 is TGCGCCAGCAGCCTGACAGGGGCTAATCAGCCCCAGCATTTT.

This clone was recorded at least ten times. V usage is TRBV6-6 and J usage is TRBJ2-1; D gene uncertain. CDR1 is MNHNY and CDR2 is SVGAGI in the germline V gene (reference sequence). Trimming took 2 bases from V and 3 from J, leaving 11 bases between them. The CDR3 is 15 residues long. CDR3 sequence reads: CASSYIRQSYNEQFF. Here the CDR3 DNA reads TGTGCCAGCAGTTACATACGGCAGAGCTACAATGAGCAGTTCTTC.

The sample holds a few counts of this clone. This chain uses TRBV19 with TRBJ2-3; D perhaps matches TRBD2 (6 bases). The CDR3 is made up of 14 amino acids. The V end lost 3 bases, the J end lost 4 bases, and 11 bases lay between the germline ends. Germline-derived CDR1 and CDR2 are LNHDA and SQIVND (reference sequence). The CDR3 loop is CASSIVGSADTQYF. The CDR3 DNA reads TGTGCCAGTAGTATCGTCGGGAGCGCAGATACGCAGTATTTT.

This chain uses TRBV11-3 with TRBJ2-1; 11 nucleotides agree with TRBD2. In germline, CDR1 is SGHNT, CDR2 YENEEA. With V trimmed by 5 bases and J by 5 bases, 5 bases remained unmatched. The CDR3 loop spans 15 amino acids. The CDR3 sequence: CASSKTSGKNNEQFF. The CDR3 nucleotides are TGTGCCAGCAGCAAGACTAGCGGGAAGAACAATGAGCAGTTCTTC.

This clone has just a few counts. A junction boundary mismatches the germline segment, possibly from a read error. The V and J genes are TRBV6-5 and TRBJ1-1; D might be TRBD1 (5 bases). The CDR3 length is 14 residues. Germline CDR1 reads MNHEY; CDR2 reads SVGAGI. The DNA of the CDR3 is TGTGCCAGCAGTTGGAGCTCAGGGCGAACTGAAACTTTCTTT. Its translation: CASSWSSGRTETFF.

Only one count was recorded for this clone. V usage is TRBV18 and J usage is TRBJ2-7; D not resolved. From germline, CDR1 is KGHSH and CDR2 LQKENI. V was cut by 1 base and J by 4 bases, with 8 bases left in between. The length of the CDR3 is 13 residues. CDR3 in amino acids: CASSPRSGYEQYF. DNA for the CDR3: TGTGCCAGCTCACCACGGTCCGGTTACGAGCAGTACTTC.

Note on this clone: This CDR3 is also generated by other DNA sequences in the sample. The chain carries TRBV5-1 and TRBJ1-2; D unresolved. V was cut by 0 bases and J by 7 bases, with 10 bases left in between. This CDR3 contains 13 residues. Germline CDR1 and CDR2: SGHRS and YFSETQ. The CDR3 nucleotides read TGCGCCAGCAGCTTGGCCCTGGGTTCTGGCTACACCTTC. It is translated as CASSLALGSGYTF. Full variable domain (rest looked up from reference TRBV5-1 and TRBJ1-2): KAGVTQTPRYLIKTRGQQVTLSCSPISGHRSVSWYQQTPGQGLQFLFEYFSETQRNKGNFPGRFSGRQFSNSRSEMNVSTLELGDSALYLCASSLALGSGYTFGSGTRLTVV.

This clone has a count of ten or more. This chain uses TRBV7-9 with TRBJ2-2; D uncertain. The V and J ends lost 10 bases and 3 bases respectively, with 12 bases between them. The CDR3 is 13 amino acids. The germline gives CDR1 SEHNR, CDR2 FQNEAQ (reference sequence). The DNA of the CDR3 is TGTGCCATTCGATGGCAGGACACCGGGGAGCTGTTTTTT. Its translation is CAIRWQDTGELFF.